This entry describes one TCR beta chain. Germline V gene data show CDR1 as ENHRY and CDR2 as SYGVKD. V dropped 0 bases and J dropped 6; count of bases not matched to a gene: 11. The length of the CDR3 is 17 residues. The data originate from a study of blood T cell repertoires in COVID-19. The wider study: T cells, B-cell-depleted T cells, or PBMCs provided the cDNA or gDNA that served as material.

The cohort comprised adults aged 18 to 89 years residing in approximately 25 US areas. Allocation to cohorts depended on clinical history reported by the participants. Original processing notes: The assay estimated nucleated cells by amplifying reference gene primers. The repertoire was sequenced with immunoSEQ multiplex PCR; TCRdb's copy has only in-frame clones and lacks some. From that table come the V and J calls and clone size; the DNA was used to work out D and trimming. The sample includes 210,000 or so clones, around 90% seen only once; the top ten take around 3.8%. The sequenced sample was PBMCs or T cells enriched from blood (not recorded which). This TCR was recovered from a woman aged 30 to 39 who had been exposed to COVID-19. J is TRBJ1-2 and V is TRBV10-3; TRBD1 matches at 9 bases. The CDR3 region has the DNA TGTGCCATCAGTGAGTCGATCCCCTCACAGGGGGCACATGGCTACACCTTC. This encodes CAISESIPSQGAHGYTF.